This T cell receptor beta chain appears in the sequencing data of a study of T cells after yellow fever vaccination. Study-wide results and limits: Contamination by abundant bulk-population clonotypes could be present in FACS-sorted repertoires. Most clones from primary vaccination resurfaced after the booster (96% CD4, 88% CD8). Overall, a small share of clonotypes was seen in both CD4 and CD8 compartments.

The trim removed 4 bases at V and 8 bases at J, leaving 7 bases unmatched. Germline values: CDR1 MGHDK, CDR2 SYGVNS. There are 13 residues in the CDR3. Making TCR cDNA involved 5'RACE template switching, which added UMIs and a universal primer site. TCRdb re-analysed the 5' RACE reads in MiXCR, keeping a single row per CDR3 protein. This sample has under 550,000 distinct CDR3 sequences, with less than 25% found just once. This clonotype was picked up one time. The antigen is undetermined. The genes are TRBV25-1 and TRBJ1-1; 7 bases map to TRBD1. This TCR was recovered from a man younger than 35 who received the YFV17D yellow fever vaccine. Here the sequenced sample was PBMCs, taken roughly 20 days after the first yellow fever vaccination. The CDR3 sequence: CASSGDREAEAFF. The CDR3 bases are TGTGCCAGCAGTGGAGACAGGGAAGCGGAAGCTTTCTTT.